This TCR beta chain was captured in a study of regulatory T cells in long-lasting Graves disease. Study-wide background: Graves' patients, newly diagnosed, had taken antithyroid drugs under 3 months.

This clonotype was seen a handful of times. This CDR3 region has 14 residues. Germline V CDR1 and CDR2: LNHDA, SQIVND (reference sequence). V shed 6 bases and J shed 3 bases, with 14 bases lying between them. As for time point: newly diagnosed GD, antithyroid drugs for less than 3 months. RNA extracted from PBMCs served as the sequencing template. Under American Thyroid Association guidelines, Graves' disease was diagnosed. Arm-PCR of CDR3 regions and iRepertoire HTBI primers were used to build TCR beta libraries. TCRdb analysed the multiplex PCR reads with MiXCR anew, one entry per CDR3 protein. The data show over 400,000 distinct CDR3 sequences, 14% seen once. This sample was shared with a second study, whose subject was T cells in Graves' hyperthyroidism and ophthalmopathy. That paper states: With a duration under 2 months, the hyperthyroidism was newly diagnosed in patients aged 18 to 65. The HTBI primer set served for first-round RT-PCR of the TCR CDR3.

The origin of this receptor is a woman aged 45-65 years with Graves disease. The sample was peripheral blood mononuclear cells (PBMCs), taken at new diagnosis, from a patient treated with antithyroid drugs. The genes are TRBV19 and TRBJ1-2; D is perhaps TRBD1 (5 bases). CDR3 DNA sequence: TGTGCCAGTAGCGGGACTCCGGAAGACTATGGCTACACCTTC. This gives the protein CASSGTPEDYGYTF. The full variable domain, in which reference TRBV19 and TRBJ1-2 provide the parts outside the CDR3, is DGGITQSPKYLFRKEGQNVTLSCEQNLNHDAMYWYRQDPGQGLRLIYYSQIVNDFQKGDIAEGYSVSREKKESFPLTVTSAQKNPTAFYLCASSGTPEDYGYTFGSGTRLTVV.